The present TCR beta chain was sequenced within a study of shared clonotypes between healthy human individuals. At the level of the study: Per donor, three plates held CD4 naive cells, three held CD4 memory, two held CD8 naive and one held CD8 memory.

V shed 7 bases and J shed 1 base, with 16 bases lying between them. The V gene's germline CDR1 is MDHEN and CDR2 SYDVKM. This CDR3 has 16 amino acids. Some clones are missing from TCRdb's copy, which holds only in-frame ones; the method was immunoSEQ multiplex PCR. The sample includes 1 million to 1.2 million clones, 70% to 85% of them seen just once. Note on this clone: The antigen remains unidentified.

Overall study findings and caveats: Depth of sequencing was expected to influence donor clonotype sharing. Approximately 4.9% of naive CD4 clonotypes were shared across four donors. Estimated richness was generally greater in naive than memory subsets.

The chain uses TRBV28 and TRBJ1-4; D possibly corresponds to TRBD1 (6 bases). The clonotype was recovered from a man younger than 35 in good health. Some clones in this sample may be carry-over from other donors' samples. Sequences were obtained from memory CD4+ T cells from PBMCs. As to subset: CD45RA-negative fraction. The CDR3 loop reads CASMVGGAVTNEKLFF. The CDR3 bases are TGTGCCAGCATGGTGGGGGGGGCAGTAACTAATGAAAAACTGTTTTTT.